The 23 T cell receptor beta chains below come from one sample, sequenced in a study of T-cell memory formation after mild COVID-19. In TCRdb, the 5' RACE reads were re-called with MiXCR into one record per CDR3 protein. The sample records hundreds of thousands of distinct CDR3 sequences, roughly 24% being singletons. Input material: PBMCs or a T cell subset sorted from them (not recorded which). All receptors come from an adult woman who had mild COVID-19 (a few samples of this study predate the infection). Cell type and time point are not known.

This clonotype was recorded a few times. V and J are TRBV12-3 or TRBV12-4 and TRBJ2-7; D is undetermined. The CDR3 totals 13 residues. The ends were cut back, 5 bases at V and 7 bases at J, with 15 bases in the middle. CDR3 coding DNA: TGTGCCAGCAGTGTTCGGGCGTGGGGAGAGCAGTACTTC. Translation: CASSVRAWGEQYF.

The gene calls are TRBV12-3 or TRBV12-4 and TRBJ2-7; no reliable D call. The V gene lost 2 bases and the J gene lost 6 bases, with 11 bases spanning the gap. The CDR3 loop spans 13 amino acids. CDR3 coding DNA: TGTGCCAGCAGTTTATCCGCCCGGCCCGAGCAGTACTTC. Protein: CASSLSARPEQYF.

This clonotype was seen repeatedly, ten times or more. CDR3 residues: CASSPRVNPGANVLTF. In DNA form, the CDR3 reads TGTGCCAGCAGCCCGAGGGTTAACCCTGGGGCCAACGTCCTGACTTTC. The chain combines TRBV9 with TRBJ2-6; the D gene is possibly TRBD2 (5 bases). Germline CDR1 reads SGDLS; CDR2 reads YYNGEE. The CDR3 is made up of 16 amino acids. The V end was cut by 4 bases, the J end by 2 bases, with 13 bases between.

This chain connects TRBV5-1 to TRBJ1-1; possibly TRBD1 for D (5 bases). The CDR3 is 15 amino acids. Trimming shortened V by 0 bases and J by 0 bases, and 9 bases separated the two germline ends. The germline gives CDR1 SGHRS, CDR2 YFSETQ. CDR3 sequence (DNA): TGCGCCAGCAGCTTGGGACAGAGCATGAACACTGAAGCTTTCTTT. Translation gives CASSLGQSMNTEAFF.

CDR3 in amino acids: CASSQERGYPTNEKLFF. The CDR3 bases are TGTGCCAGCAGCCAAGAGCGCGGGTACCCAACTAATGAAAAACTGTTTTTT. V usage is TRBV14 and J usage is TRBJ1-4; D not resolved. The CDR3 has 17 residues. From germline, CDR1 is SGHDN and CDR2 FVKESK. V was pared by 0 bases and J by 0 bases, with 11 bases between.

This rearrangement joins TRBV6-5 to TRBJ2-3; D ambiguous. Trimming removed 2 bases at V and 4 bases at J, with 7 bases between. The CDR3 extends over 13 amino acids. CDR1 is MNHEY, CDR2 SVGAGI, per germline. This CDR3 reads CASSYRVSDTQYF. CDR3 nucleotide sequence: TGTGCCAGCAGTTACAGGGTTTCAGATACGCAGTATTTT.

The chain has TRBV20-1 and TRBJ2-7; 8 bases align to TRBD1. Germline V gives CDR1 DFQATT, CDR2 SNEGSKA (reference sequence). The V gene end was trimmed by 0 bases and the J gene end by 2 bases; junction bases not matched to a gene: 6. CDR3 length: 15 residues. The CDR3 sequence is CSARDLQGATYEQYF. The CDR3 DNA is TGCAGTGCTAGAGATCTTCAGGGGGCCACCTACGAGCAGTACTTC.

The rearrangement links TRBV20-1 to TRBJ1-5; the match to TRBD1 covers 8 bases. The CDR3 is 13 amino acids. Unmatched junction bases numbered 2, after V lost 3 bases and J lost 4 bases. Germline lookup yields CDR1 DFQATT and CDR2 SNEGSKA (reference sequence). The CDR3 DNA reads as TGCAGTGCTAGGGGACAGGTAAATCAGCCCCAGCATTTT. This codes for CSARGQVNQPQHF.

The gene calls are TRBV10-3 and TRBJ2-5; 11 nucleotides agree with TRBD2. The germline CDR1 and CDR2 sequences are ENHRY and SYGVKD. This CDR3 region has 16 residues. V gave up 2 bases and J gave up 5 bases; unmatched junction bases: 7. CDR3 nucleotides: TGTGCCATCAGTGAGGCTAGCGGGGGGCTTGACGAGACCCAGTACTTC. It encodes CAISEASGGLDETQYF.

This clonotype has only a few counts. The chain links TRBV20-1 to TRBJ2-1; 8 positions agree with TRBD2. V shed 3 bases, J shed 0 bases, and the junction held 4 bases outside the gene matches. Germline V gene data show CDR1 as DFQATT and CDR2 as SNEGSKA (reference sequence). This CDR3 comprises 15 residues. The CDR3 loop is CSASGRASSYNEQFF. Here the CDR3 DNA reads TGCAGTGCTAGCGGGAGGGCTAGCTCCTACAATGAGCAGTTCTTC.

The chain uses TRBV4-1 and TRBJ2-7, with TRBD1 matching 7 bases. With V trimmed by 0 bases and J by 3 bases, 11 bases remained unmatched. Germline lookup yields CDR1 MGHRA and CDR2 YSYEKL. The length of the CDR3 is 17 residues. This CDR3 is CASSQDGFGRGIYEQYF. Written as DNA, the CDR3 is TGCGCCAGCAGCCAAGATGGTTTTGGCAGGGGGATCTACGAGCAGTACTTC.

This chain uses TRBV12-3 or TRBV12-4 with TRBJ2-7; weak D call: TRBD2 (6 bases). The CDR3 runs to 12 residues. V was trimmed by 5 bases and J by 6 bases, leaving 11 bases between them. The CDR3 region has the DNA TGTGCCAGCAGTGATGGGGGAGGCGAGCAGTACTTC. Encoded protein: CASSDGGGEQYF.

V is TRBV14 and J is TRBJ2-7; no definite D call. The V gene lost 0 bases and the J gene lost 6 bases, with 6 bases spanning the gap. This CDR3 is 12 amino acids long. Germline V lookup: CDR1 SGHDN, CDR2 FVKESK. DNA of the CDR3: TGTGCCAGCAGCCAAGAGTACGGCGAGCAGTACTTC. Protein: CASSQEYGEQYF.

This clonotype was detected a few times. The V call is TRBV7-9, the J call TRBJ1-2; D is perhaps TRBD1 (6 bases). CDR1 is SEHNR, CDR2 FQNEAQ, per germline (reference sequence). CDR3 length: 14 amino acids. V lost 5 bases and J lost 6, with 16 bases in between. CDR3 nucleotides: TGTGCCAGCAGCCCCGGACAGTGGGCCGATGGCTACACCTTC. It specifies CASSPGQWADGYTF.

In its sample, this clonotype was seen a few times. The chain joins TRBV7-9 to TRBJ1-1; no definite D call. The CDR3 runs to 13 residues. Germline CDR1 SEHNR, CDR2 FQNEAQ (reference sequence). The germline V and J ends were trimmed by 3 bases and 6 bases, with 11 bases remaining between them. The CDR3 sequence is CASSFTGLAEAFF. The CDR3 nucleotides are TGTGCCAGCAGCTTCACGGGGTTGGCTGAAGCTTTCTTT.

The chain employs TRBV7-9 and TRBJ1-2; D perhaps matches TRBD1 (6 bases). CDR1 SEHNR and CDR2 FQNEAQ come from the germline V gene (reference sequence). The CDR3 has 15 residues. V gave up 0 bases and J gave up 6 bases, with 14 bases separating them. CDR3: CASSLAAEGGNGYTF. The CDR3 DNA reads as TGTGCCAGCAGCTTAGCGGCGGAGGGGGGCAATGGCTACACCTTC.

This clonotype was counted only a few times. The genes are TRBV12-3 or TRBV12-4 and TRBJ1-2; D not resolved. Trimming shortened V by 6 bases and J by 3 bases, and 8 bases separated the two germline ends. The CDR3 spans 12 residues. CDR3 bases: TGTGCCAGCAGCCCACAAGACTATGGCTACACCTTC. This codes for CASSPQDYGYTF.

The rearrangement joins TRBV14 to TRBJ1-1; D is uncertain. CDR3 length: 13 amino acids. With 2 bases removed from V and 7 bases from J, the gap between germline ends came to 11 bases. CDR1 is SGHDN, CDR2 FVKESK, per germline. The CDR3 region is CASSQIGWLEAFF. The CDR3 DNA is TGTGCCAGCAGCCAAATTGGGTGGCTTGAAGCTTTCTTT.

V gene TRBV29-1 combines with J gene TRBJ1-2, with unresolved D. This CDR3 is 13 amino acids long. CDR1 is SQVTM and CDR2 is ANQGSEA in the germline V gene. Trimming shortened V by 0 bases and J by 4 bases, and 9 bases separated the two germline ends. CDR3 residues: CSVEDAMTYGYTF. Here the CDR3 DNA reads TGCAGCGTTGAAGATGCTATGACCTATGGCTACACCTTC.

J is TRBJ1-6 and V is TRBV20-1, with a possible D match to TRBD1 (5 bases). The germline V gene has CDR1 DFQATT and CDR2 SNEGSKA (reference sequence). V was trimmed by 1 base and J by 0 bases, leaving 7 bases between them. The CDR3 runs to 15 residues. CDR3 nucleotides: TGCAGTGCTAGAGGGGGGAGCTCCTATAATTCACCCCTCCACTTT. Protein sequence: CSARGGSSYNSPLHF.

This clonotype was seen only a few times. The V call is TRBV7-2, the J call TRBJ2-2; no clear D gene. The CDR3 has 14 amino acids. Germline loops: CDR1 SGHTA, CDR2 FQGNSA. The V and J ends lost 1 base and 6 bases respectively, with 9 bases between them. CDR3 bases: TGTGCCAGCAGCTTAGGATCTCGGTCCGGGGAGCTGTTTTTT. Translation: CASSLGSRSGELFF.

This chain links TRBV25-1 with TRBJ2-3, with D perhaps TRBD1 (6 bases). V lost 0 bases to trimming and J lost 3 bases, with 16 bases between them. This CDR3 has 17 amino acids. Germline-derived CDR1 and CDR2 are MGHDK and SYGVNS. This CDR3 reads CASSEYPGRGSTDTQYF. CDR3 nucleotides: TGTGCCAGCAGTGAATATCCGGGCAGGGGTAGTACAGATACGCAGTATTTT.

This clonotype was detected only a few times. The chain combines TRBV12-3 or TRBV12-4 with TRBJ2-1; D gene uncertain. The CDR3 is 14 residues long. With 4 bases removed from V and 4 bases from J, the gap between germline ends came to 11 bases. The CDR3 DNA reads as TGTGCCAGCAGTTCCGCCACAGATTACAATGAGCAGTTCTTC. Protein product: CASSSATDYNEQFF.